The 30 T cell receptor beta chains in this list originate from one sample, sequenced in a study of OX40 agonist ivuxolimab in advanced cancers. The table came from immunoSEQ multiplex PCR; TCRdb's copy has only in-frame clones and leaves some out. The sample includes roughly 60,000 clones, roughly 80% of them seen just once. The source was CD4+ or CD8+ T cells sorted from blood, collected in a trial of the OX40 agonist ivuxolimab. These receptors originate from an adult with an advanced solid tumor such as melanoma, head and neck, liver or kidney cancer.

The chain uses TRBV18 and TRBJ2-1; D may be TRBD1 (5 bases). V lost 6 bases to trimming and J lost 0 bases, with 12 bases between them. Per the germline V gene, CDR1 is KGHSH and CDR2 is LQKENI. The CDR3 sequence is 15 residues long. The CDR3 nucleotides read TGTGCCAGCTCTCCGGACATTAGCTCCTACAATGAGCAGTTCTTC. Protein product: CASSPDISSYNEQFF.

The rearrangement joins TRBV5-1 to TRBJ2-3; 13 positions agree with TRBD2. The CDR3 consists of 16 residues. The V gene end was trimmed by 0 bases and the J gene end by 4 bases; junction bases not matched to a gene: 2. Germline V gene data show CDR1 as SGHRS and CDR2 as YFSETQ. This chain's CDR3 is CASSLVLAGGSDTQYF. Written as DNA, the CDR3 is TGCGCCAGCAGCTTGGTACTAGCGGGAGGGTCAGATACGCAGTATTTT.

J is TRBJ2-3 and V is TRBV5-6; TRBD2 matches 9 bases. CDR3 length equals 14 residues. J gave up 5 bases and V 5 bases, and 6 bases lay outside the gene matches. Germline V CDR1 and CDR2: SGHDT, YYEEEE. The CDR3 protein is CASSPGLAEDTQYF. CDR3 sequence (DNA): TGTGCCAGCAGTCCGGGACTAGCCGAAGATACGCAGTATTTT.

The rearrangement joins TRBV7-2 to TRBJ1-1; a possible D gene is TRBD1 (5 bases). The germline V and J ends were trimmed by 5 bases and 5 bases, with 15 bases remaining between them. This CDR3 comprises 14 residues. Germline V lookup: CDR1 SGHTA, CDR2 FQGNSA. The CDR3 DNA follows: TGTGCCAGCAGCGCCGTAGGGGAAGAAACTGAAGCTTTCTTT. Translating it yields CASSAVGEETEAFF.

The rearrangement uses TRBV30 and TRBJ1-6; TRBD1 is a possible D gene (6 bases). The CDR3 is made up of 13 amino acids. The V and J ends lost 2 bases and 8 bases respectively, with 10 bases between them. Germline values: CDR1 GTSNPN, CDR2 SVGIG (reference sequence). CDR3 nucleotides: TGTGCCTGGAGTCAGGGGCAAGATTCACCCCTCCACTTT. Translated: CAWSQGQDSPLHF.

This clone was seen a single time. The genes are TRBV6-5 and TRBJ2-7; D may be TRBD1 (5 bases). In germline, CDR1 is MNHEY, CDR2 SVGAGI. Between the trimmed V and J ends, which lost 0 bases and 12 bases, there was a span of 15 bases. This CDR3 is built from 13 residues. CDR3 sequence: CASSYSRRGNAYV. The CDR3 region has the DNA TGTGCCAGCAGTTACTCGAGAAGGGGTAACGCGTACGTC.

This chain joins TRBV5-1 and TRBJ2-1, with 13 positions matching TRBD2. V shed 4 bases, J shed 9 bases, and the junction held 7 bases outside the gene matches. The CDR3 spans 15 residues. Germline V gene lookup returns CDR1 SGHRS and CDR2 YFSETQ. CDR3 bases: TGCGCCAGCAGCGCCGGACTAGCGGGAGTCGGTGAGCAGTTCTTC. This encodes CASSAGLAGVGEQFF.

This clone came up a few times. The chain recombines TRBV12-2 with TRBJ1-4. TRBV12-2 is listed as a pseudogene. The CDR3 spans 13 residues. CDR3 sequence: CASPTSRWEKLFF. The CDR3 region has the DNA TGTGCAAGTCCCACATCAAGGTGGGAAAAACTGTTTTTT.

This clone was observed a handful of times. The chain joins TRBV11-3 to TRBJ2-1, with TRBD2 identical over 8 bases. Germline V gives CDR1 SGHNT, CDR2 YENEEA. The CDR3 extends over 14 amino acids. V lost 5 bases, J lost 8 bases, and 8 bases stayed unmatched. CDR3 bases: TGTGCCAGCAGCCCCCGGACTAGCACCGATGAGCAGTTCTTC. Amino acids: CASSPRTSTDEQFF. The entire variable domain, with the rest obtained from reference TRBV11-3 and TRBJ2-1, is as follows: EAGVVQSPRYKIIEKKQPVAFWCNPISGHNTLYWYLQNLGQGPELLIRYENEEAVDDSQLPKDRFSAERLKGVDSTLKIQPAELGDSAVYLCASSPRTSTDEQFFGPGTRLTVL.

The chain joins TRBV27 to TRBJ2-3; 8 nucleotides match TRBD1. The CDR3 spans 16 residues. Germline V gene data show CDR1 as MNHEY and CDR2 as SMNVEV (reference sequence). V lost 5 bases, J lost 2 bases, and 9 bases stayed unmatched. CDR3 loop: CASSPWTGHTTDTQYF. Written as DNA, the CDR3 is TGTGCCAGCAGTCCGTGGACAGGGCACACCACAGATACGCAGTATTTT.

The chain is built from TRBV7-2 and TRBJ1-4; tentative D call: TRBD1 (5 bases). The CDR3 consists of 14 residues. The germline V and J ends were trimmed by 5 bases and 4 bases, with 11 bases remaining between them. The germline CDR1 and CDR2 sequences are SGHTA and FQGNSA. The CDR3 DNA reads TGTGCCAGCAGCCCGACAGCCCTTAATGAAAAACTGTTTTTT. This sequence encodes CASSPTALNEKLFF.

The rearrangement links TRBV7-9 to TRBJ2-3; TRBD2 aligns across 7 bases. CDR3 length: 17 residues. V shed 4 bases, J shed 2 bases, and the junction held 12 bases outside the gene matches. Germline-derived CDR1 and CDR2 are SEHNR and FQNEAQ (reference sequence). The DNA for the CDR3 is TGTGCCAGCAGCTCTTTACCTAGCGGTGTTCCCACAGATACGCAGTATTTT. It yields the protein CASSSLPSGVPTDTQYF.

The genes are TRBV27 and TRBJ2-3, with D uncertain. Germline V gives CDR1 MNHEY, CDR2 SMNVEV (reference sequence). Between the trimmed V and J ends, which lost 5 bases and 0 bases, there was a span of 6 bases. The CDR3 runs 13 residues. The CDR3 sequence is CASSPFSTDTQYF. The CDR3 DNA reads as TGTGCCAGCAGTCCGTTCAGCACAGATACGCAGTATTTT.

The rearrangement uses TRBV6-1 and TRBJ2-4; TRBD1 agrees at 7 bases. CDR3 length equals 15 residues. V lost 1 base to trimming and J lost 0 bases; unmatched junction nucleotides: 0. In germline, CDR1 is MNHNS, CDR2 SASEGT. As DNA, the CDR3 is TGTGCCAGCAGTGAAGGGACAGGAGCCAAAAACATTCAGTACTTC. Translated: CASSEGTGAKNIQYF.

The chain recombines TRBV6-5 with TRBJ1-1; D gene unclear. The V end was cut by 2 bases, the J end by 13 bases, with 23 bases between. CDR3 length: 15 residues. Germline CDR1 and CDR2: MNHEY and SVGAGI. This CDR3 is CASSYRSAPNVRCFF. The CDR3 coding sequence is TGTGCCAGCAGTTACCGTTCAGCCCCTAATGTACGGTGTTTCTTT.

J is TRBJ2-2 and V is TRBV11-2; unclear D gene. CDR1 and CDR2 from the germline V gene are SGHAT and FQNNGV. The ends were cut back, 6 bases at V and 0 bases at J, with 11 bases in the middle. The CDR3 runs 15 residues. CDR3 sequence reads: CASSRESANTGELFF. Written as DNA, the CDR3 is TGTGCCAGCAGTCGTGAGTCAGCGAACACCGGGGAGCTGTTTTTT. The whole variable domain, filled in from reference TRBV11-2 and TRBJ2-2, reads EAGVAQSPRYKIIEKRQSVAFWCNPISGHATLYWYQQILGQGPKLLIQFQNNGVVDDSQLPKDRFSAERLKGVDSTLKIQPAKLEDSAVYLCASSRESANTGELFFGEGSRLTVL.

The rearrangement links TRBV2 to TRBJ1-1, with TRBD1 identical over 9 bases. The CDR3 loop spans 15 amino acids. V shed 3 bases and J 2 bases; nucleotides not matched to a gene: 4. CDR1 SNHLY and CDR2 FYNNEI come from the germline V gene. The CDR3 coding sequence is TGTGCCAGCAGTGACCAGGGACAGGGTAACACTGAAGCTTTCTTT. Protein: CASSDQGQGNTEAFF.

The chain combines TRBV6-5 with TRBJ1-1; no clear D gene. The germline V gene has CDR1 MNHEY and CDR2 SVGAGI. The germline V and J ends were trimmed by 6 bases and 2 bases, with 13 bases remaining between them. CDR3 length: 14 residues. The CDR3 DNA is TGTGCCAGCAGGTCCTATGAGGGCAACACTGAAGCTTTCTTT. Translated: CASRSYEGNTEAFF.

This sequence joins TRBV2 and TRBJ1-4; D is possibly TRBD1 (5 bases). V shed 6 bases and J shed 8 bases, with 19 bases lying between them. CDR3 length: 15 amino acids. Germline V gene sequence: CDR1 SNHLY, CDR2 FYNNEI. The CDR3 sequence is CASRDALQEREKLFF. The CDR3 coding sequence is TGTGCCAGCAGGGACGCCCTACAGGAGCGAGAAAAACTGTTTTTT.

V usage is TRBV5-4 and J usage is TRBJ1-1; the D is unclear. Germline assignment: CDR1 SGHNT and CDR2 YYREEE (reference sequence). The CDR3 has 13 amino acids. Trimming stripped 5 bases from V and 2 bases from J, with 10 bases between. The CDR3 bases are TGTGCCAGCAGGGGAGGAGATAACACTGAAGCTTTCTTT. Protein: CASRGGDNTEAFF.

V usage is TRBV11-3 and J usage is TRBJ1-2; D unresolved. This CDR3 is 13 amino acids long. With 4 bases removed from V and 4 bases from J, the gap between germline ends came to 10 bases. The germline V gene has CDR1 SGHNT and CDR2 YENEEA. The CDR3 reads CASSSGGFYGYTF. In nucleotides, the CDR3 is TGTGCCAGCAGCTCGGGCGGATTCTATGGCTACACCTTC.

Worth noting for this clone: A junction end diverges from the germline sequence, so it may reflect a read error. The chain employs TRBV6-5 and TRBJ2-7; D unclear. The CDR3 spans 14 residues. From germline, CDR1 is MNHEY and CDR2 SVGAGI. The CDR3 protein is CASSYSRHSYEQCF. The CDR3 bases are TGTGCCAGCAGTTACTCGAGGCACTCCTACGAGCAGTGCTTC.

This clone was seen more than once but under ten times. The sample contains more than one DNA sequence encoding this CDR3. The chain links TRBV19 to TRBJ1-2, with D possibly matching TRBD1 (5 bases). The V end was cut by 6 bases, the J end by 2 bases, with 7 bases between. Germline CDR1 is LNHDA and CDR2 is SQIVND (reference sequence). The CDR3 consists of 12 residues. The CDR3 here is CASRRDNYGYTF. CDR3 DNA: TGTGCCAGTAGAAGGGACAACTATGGCTACACCTTC.

The genes are TRBV6-1 and TRBJ1-2; 7 bases are shared with TRBD1. Unmatched junction bases numbered 6, after V lost 3 bases and J lost 5 bases. Germline V gene sequence: CDR1 MNHNS, CDR2 SASEGT. The CDR3 sequence is 14 residues long. In DNA form, the CDR3 reads TGTGCCAGCAGTGACCTACAGGGGTCATATGGCTACACCTTC. The encoded protein is CASSDLQGSYGYTF.

This clone was recorded a few times. The chain employs TRBV6-5 and TRBJ2-7; D gene uncertain. The germline gives CDR1 MNHEY, CDR2 SVGAGI. The CDR3 spans 12 residues. V lost 6 bases to trimming and J lost 4 bases, with 10 bases between them. CDR3 nucleotides: TGTGCCAGCAGCCCCGGACGGTACGAGCAGTACTTC. It translates to CASSPGRYEQYF.

V is TRBV10-3 and J is TRBJ2-1, with D perhaps given as TRBD1 or TRBD2 (5 bases each). V lost 3 bases and J lost 0, with 15 bases in between. There are 17 residues in the CDR3. Germline CDR1 ENHRY, CDR2 SYGVKD. CDR3 protein: CAISENWGLDSYNEQFF. The CDR3 bases are TGTGCCATCAGTGAAAATTGGGGGTTGGACTCCTACAATGAGCAGTTCTTC.

Note on this clone: A much larger clone differs from this one at a single base, so this may be a read error. This rearrangement joins TRBV6-1 to TRBJ2-7; 12 bases match TRBD2. The CDR3 totals 16 residues. The V gene's germline CDR1 is MNHNS and CDR2 SASEGT. CDR3 in DNA: TGTGCCAGCAGTGAACTAGCGGGAGGGCCAGCCTACGAGCAGTGCGTC. Translation gives CASSELAGGPAYEQCV.

The V gene is TRBV30, the J gene TRBJ2-7; D is unclear. Germline V lookup: CDR1 GTSNPN, CDR2 SVGIG (reference sequence). There are 13 residues in the CDR3. Trimming cost V 0 bases and J 8 bases, with 14 bases left between them. DNA of the CDR3: TGTGCCTGGAGTGTGACCTCTTTAAATCAGCAGTACTTC. Residues: CAWSVTSLNQQYF.

This chain uses TRBV6-6 with TRBJ2-3, with D possibly called TRBD1 or TRBD2 (5 bases each). Trimming stripped 6 bases from V and 6 bases from J, with 16 bases between. Germline CDR1 reads MNHNY; CDR2 reads SVGAGI (reference sequence). The CDR3 contains 14 residues. Written as DNA, the CDR3 is TGTGCCAGCAGCGGGACCTCCCTCGCGGATACGCAGTATTTT. Translated, it gives CASSGTSLADTQYF.

The chain is built from TRBV4-1 and TRBJ2-1, with TRBD2 matching over 7 bases. There are 15 residues in the CDR3. V lost 0 bases and J lost 4; bases outside the gene matches: 3. Germline lookup yields CDR1 MGHRA and CDR2 YSYEKL. The CDR3 DNA sequence: TGCGCCAGCAGCCAAGATTCTAGCGGATACAATGAGCAGTTCTTC. This codes for CASSQDSSGYNEQFF.